A selection of T cell receptor beta chains follows, all from one sample in a study of blood T cell repertoires in COVID-19. Using immunoSEQ multiplex PCR, the repertoire was profiled, and TCRdb retains in-frame clones only, with some absent. The sample shows under 200,000 clones, over 75% of them seen only once. The sequencing sample was made of peripheral blood. These receptors were taken from a woman older than 75 with acute or convalescent COVID-19. The CDR3 runs from the conserved cysteine through the conserved F or W. The D gene is left open where the match is weak. Size is omitted from some rows. Given values are once, few, many or a class for expanded clones.

TRBV5-1	NA	TRBJ2-3	TRBD2	CASSPRTSGGRDTQYF	TGCGCCAGCAGCCCCCGGACTAGCGGGGGGCGGGATACGCAGTATTTT
TRBV5-1	NA	TRBJ1-4	NA	CASSFGGDEKLFF	TGCGCCAGCAGCTTCGGAGGGGACGAAAAACTGTTTTTT
TRBV5-4	NA	TRBJ2-1	TRBD2	CASSPRTSGSNEQFF	TGTGCCAGCAGCCCCCGGACTAGCGGGAGTAATGAGCAGTTCTTC
TRBV12-3/TRBV12-4	NA	TRBJ1-4	TRBD1	CASSTGVGEKLFF	TGTGCCAGCAGCACAGGGGTAGGTGAAAAACTGTTTTTT
TRBV11-2	NA	TRBJ2-7	NA	CASSQAGYEQYF	TGTGCCAGCAGTCAGGCTGGGTACGAGCAGTACTTC
TRBV29-1	NA	TRBJ1-2	NA	CSVTRMTAGGHGYTF	TGCAGCGTTACCCGGATGACGGCCGGAGGTCATGGCTACACCTTC
TRBV24-1	NA	TRBJ2-3	TRBD1	CATRDRVSTDTQYF	TGTGCCACCAGAGACAGGGTCTCCACAGATACGCAGTATTTT
TRBV6-6	NA	TRBJ1-2	TRBD1	CASSGQGPSGYTF	TGTGCCAGCAGTGGACAGGGTCCATCTGGCTACACCTTC
TRBV15	NA	TRBJ1-5	NA	CATSITVSNQPQHF	TGTGCCACCAGCATCACAGTTAGCAATCAGCCCCAGCATTTT
TRBV7-2	few	TRBJ1-5	NA	CASSLGGSRSNQPQHF	TGTGCCAGCAGCTTGGGGGGTTCAAGAAGCAATCAGCCCCAGCATTTT
TRBV7-2	NA	TRBJ1-2	NA	CASSFSGAFYGYTF	TGTGCCAGCAGCTTTTCCGGAGCCTTCTATGGCTACACCTTC
TRBV20-1	few	TRBJ2-7	NA	CSASVAGAPYEQYF	TGCAGTGCTAGTGTAGCAGGGGCCCCGTACGAGCAGTACTTC